This TCR beta chain came from a study of cytomegalovirus exposure and HLA in healthy donors. The trim removed 5 bases at V and 4 bases at J, leaving 1 base unmatched. The length of the CDR3 is 13 residues. Looked up from germline, CDR1 is SGHNT and CDR2 is YENEEA. The PCR contained 60 Vbeta and 13 Jbeta primers. Sequencing was performed with immunoSEQ multiplex PCR; in TCRdb, only in-frame clones are kept and a portion is missing. The sample shows some 97,000 clones, 65% to 75% of them seen only once. The TCR sequence derives from a woman younger than 30 in good health and CMV-seropositive. The V call is TRBV11-3, the J call TRBJ2-2; 7 nucleotides line up with TRBD2. The sample comprised PBMCs. The DNA for the CDR3 is TGTGCCAGCAGCCAGCGGGGCACCGGGGAGCTGTTTTTT. Amino acid sequence: CASSQRGTGELFF.